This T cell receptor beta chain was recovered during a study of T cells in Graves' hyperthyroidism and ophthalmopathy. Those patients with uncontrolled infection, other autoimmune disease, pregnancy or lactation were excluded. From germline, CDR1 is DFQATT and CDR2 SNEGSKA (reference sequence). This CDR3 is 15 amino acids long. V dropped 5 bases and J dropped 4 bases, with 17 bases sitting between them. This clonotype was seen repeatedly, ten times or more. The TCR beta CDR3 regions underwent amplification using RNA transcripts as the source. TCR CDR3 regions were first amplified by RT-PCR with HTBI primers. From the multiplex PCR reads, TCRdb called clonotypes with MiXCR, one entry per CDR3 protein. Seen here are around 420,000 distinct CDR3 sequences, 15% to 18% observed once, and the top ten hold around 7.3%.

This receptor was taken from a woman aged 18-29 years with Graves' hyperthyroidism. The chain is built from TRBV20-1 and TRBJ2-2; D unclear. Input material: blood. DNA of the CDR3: TGCAGTGCTCCGGACCCCAAAGGAACCACCGGGGAGCTGTTTTTT. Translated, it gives CSAPDPKGTTGELFF.